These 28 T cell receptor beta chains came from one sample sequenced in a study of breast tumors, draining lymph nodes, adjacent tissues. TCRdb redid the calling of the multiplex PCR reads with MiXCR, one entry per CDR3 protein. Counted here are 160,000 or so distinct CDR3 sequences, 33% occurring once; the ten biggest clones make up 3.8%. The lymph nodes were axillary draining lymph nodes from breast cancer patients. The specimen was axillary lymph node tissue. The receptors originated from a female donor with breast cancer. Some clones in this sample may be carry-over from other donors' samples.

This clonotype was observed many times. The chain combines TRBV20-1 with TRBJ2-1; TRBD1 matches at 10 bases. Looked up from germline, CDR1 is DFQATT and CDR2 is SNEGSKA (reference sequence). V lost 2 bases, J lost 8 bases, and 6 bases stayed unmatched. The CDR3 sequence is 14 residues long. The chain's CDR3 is CSARSLTGGYEQFF. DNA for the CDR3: TGCAGTGCTAGATCTTTGACAGGGGGCTATGAGCAGTTCTTC.

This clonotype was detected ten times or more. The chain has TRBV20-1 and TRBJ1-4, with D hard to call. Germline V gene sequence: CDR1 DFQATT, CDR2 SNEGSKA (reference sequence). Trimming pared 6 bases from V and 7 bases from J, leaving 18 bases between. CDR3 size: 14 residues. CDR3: CSAPRVAGFEKLFF. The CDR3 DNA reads TGCAGTGCACCCCGGGTGGCGGGGTTTGAAAAACTGTTTTTT.

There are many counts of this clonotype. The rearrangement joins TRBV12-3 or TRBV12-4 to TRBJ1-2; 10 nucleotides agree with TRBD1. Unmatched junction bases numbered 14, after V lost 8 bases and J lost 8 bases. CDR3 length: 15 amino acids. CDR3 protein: CASRDTGTGAGGYTF. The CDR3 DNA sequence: TGTGCCAGCCGAGATACCGGGACAGGGGCTGGAGGCTACACCTTC.

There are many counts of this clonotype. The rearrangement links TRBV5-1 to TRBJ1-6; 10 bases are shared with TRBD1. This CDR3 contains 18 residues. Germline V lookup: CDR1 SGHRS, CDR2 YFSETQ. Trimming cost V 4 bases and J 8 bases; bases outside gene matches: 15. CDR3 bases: TGCGCCAGCAGCCCCTCCGGGACAGGGGCCGCAGGGGATTCACCCCTCCACTTT. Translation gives CASSPSGTGAAGDSPLHF.

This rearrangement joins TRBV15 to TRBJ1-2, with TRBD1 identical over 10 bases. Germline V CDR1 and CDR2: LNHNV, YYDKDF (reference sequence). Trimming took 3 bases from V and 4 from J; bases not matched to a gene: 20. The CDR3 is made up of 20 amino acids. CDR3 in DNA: TGTGCCACCAGCAGCTTGATGTCACGGGGTGGACAGGGGGGGCGCTATGGCTACACCTTC. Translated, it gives CATSSLMSRGGQGGRYGYTF.

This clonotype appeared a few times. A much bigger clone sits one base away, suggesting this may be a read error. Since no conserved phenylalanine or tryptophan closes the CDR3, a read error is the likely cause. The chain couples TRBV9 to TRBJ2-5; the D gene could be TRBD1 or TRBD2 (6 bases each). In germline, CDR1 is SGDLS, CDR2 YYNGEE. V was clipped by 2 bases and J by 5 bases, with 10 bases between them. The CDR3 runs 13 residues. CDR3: CASSVGGRETQYS. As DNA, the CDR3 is TGTGCCAGCAGCGTCGGGGGCCGGGAGACCCAGTACTCC.

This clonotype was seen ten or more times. The CDR3 nucleotides are TGTGCCAGCAGTCTTACGACAGCGTATAATTCACCCCTCCACTTT. Translation gives CASSLTTAYNSPLHF. This chain connects TRBV5-5 to TRBJ1-6; the D gene is possibly TRBD1 (5 bases). V shed 5 bases and J shed 4 bases, with 13 bases lying between them. The length of the CDR3 is 15 residues. CDR1 and CDR2 from the germline V gene are SGHKS and YYEKEE (reference sequence). The full variable domain, completed using reference TRBV5-5 and TRBJ1-6, is DAGVTQSPTHLIKTRGQQVTLRCSPISGHKSVSWYQQVLGQGPQFIFQYYEKEERGRGNFPDRFSARQFPNYSSELNVNALLLGDSALYLCASSLTTAYNSPLHFGNGTRLTVT.

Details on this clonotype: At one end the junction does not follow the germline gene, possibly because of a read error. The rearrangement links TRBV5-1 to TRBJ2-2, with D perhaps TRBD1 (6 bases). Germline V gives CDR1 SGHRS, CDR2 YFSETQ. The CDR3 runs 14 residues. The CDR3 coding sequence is TGTGCCAGCAGCTTGGGGGCTGGGACCGGGGAGCTGTTTTTT. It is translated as CASSLGAGTGELFF.

CDR3 residues: CASSQMGAPYNEQFF. The CDR3 DNA reads as TGTGCCAGCAGCCAAATGGGGGCCCCCTACAATGAGCAGTTCTTC. The chain combines TRBV7-9 with TRBJ2-1; tentatively, D is TRBD1 (6 bases). The CDR3 covers 15 residues. CDR1 is SEHNR, CDR2 FQNEAQ, per germline (reference sequence). Trimming stripped 5 bases from V and 2 bases from J, with 13 bases between.

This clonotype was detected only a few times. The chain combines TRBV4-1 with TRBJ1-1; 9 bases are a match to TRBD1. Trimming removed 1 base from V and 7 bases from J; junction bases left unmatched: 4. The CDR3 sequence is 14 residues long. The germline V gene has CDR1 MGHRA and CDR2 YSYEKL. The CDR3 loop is CASSQAGTGYEAFF. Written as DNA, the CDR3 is TGCGCCAGCAGCCAAGCCGGGACAGGGTATGAAGCTTTCTTT.

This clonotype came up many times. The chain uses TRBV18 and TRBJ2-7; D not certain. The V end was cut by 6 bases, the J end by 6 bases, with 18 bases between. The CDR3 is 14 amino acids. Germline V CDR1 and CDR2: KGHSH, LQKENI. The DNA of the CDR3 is TGTGCCAGCTCGCCCGCTTCGATGGGAAGCGAGCAGTACTTC. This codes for CASSPASMGSEQYF.

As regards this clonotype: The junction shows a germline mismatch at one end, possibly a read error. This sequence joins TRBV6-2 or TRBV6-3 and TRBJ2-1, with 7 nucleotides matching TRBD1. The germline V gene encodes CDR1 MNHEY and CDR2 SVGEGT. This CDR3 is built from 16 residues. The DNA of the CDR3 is TGTGCCAGCAGCTCACCGGGACAGAGCTCCTACGATGAGCAGTTCTTC. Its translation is CASSSPGQSSYDEQFF.

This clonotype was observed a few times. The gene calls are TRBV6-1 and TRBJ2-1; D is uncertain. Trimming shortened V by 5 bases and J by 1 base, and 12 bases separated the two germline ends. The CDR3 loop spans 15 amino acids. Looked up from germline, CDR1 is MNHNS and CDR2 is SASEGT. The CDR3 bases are TGTGCCAGCAGTCTGGACCGGGTTTCCTACAATGAGCAGTTCTTC. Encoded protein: CASSLDRVSYNEQFF.

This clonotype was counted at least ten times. The CDR3 coding sequence is TGTGCCAGCAGCTTGCAGCGGGGGGAGGTCTTTGAGACCCAGTACTTC. Its protein product is CASSLQRGEVFETQYF. This chain uses TRBV5-6 with TRBJ2-5, with 9 bases lining up with TRBD2. After removal of 1 base from V and 5 bases from J, the junction contained 9 bases not matched to a gene. The CDR3 runs to 16 residues. The germline gives CDR1 SGHDT, CDR2 YYEEEE.

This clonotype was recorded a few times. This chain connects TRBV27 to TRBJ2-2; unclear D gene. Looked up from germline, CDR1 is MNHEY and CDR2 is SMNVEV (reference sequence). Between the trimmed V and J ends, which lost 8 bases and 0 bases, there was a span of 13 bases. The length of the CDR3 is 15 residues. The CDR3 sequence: CASLPVLTNTGELFF. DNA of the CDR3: TGTGCCAGCCTCCCCGTGCTAACGAACACCGGGGAGCTGTTTTTT.

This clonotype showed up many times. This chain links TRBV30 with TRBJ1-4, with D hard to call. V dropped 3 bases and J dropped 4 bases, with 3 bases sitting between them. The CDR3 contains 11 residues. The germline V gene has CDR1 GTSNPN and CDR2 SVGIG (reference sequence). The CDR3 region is CAWRYNEKLFF. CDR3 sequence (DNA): TGTGCCTGGAGATATAATGAAAAACTGTTTTTT.

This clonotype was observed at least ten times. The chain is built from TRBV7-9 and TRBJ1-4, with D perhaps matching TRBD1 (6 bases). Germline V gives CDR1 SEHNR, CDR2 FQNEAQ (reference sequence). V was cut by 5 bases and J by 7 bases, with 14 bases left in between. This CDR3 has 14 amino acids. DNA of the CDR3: TGTGCCAGCAGCCGGCCGGGACACACTGAAAAACTGTTTTTT. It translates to CASSRPGHTEKLFF. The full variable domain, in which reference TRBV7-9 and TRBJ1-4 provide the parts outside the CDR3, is DTGVSQNPRHKITKRGQNVTFRCDPISEHNRLYWYRQTLGQGPEFLTYFQNEAQLEKSRLLSDRFSAERPKGSFSTLEIQRTEQGDSAMYLCASSRPGHTEKLFFGSGTQLSVL.

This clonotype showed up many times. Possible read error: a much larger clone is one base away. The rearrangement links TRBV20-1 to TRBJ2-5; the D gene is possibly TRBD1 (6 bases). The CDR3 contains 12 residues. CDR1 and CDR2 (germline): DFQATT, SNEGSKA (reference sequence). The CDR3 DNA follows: TGCAGTGCTGACGGACAGAGCGAGACCCCGTACTTC. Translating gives CSADGQSETPYF.

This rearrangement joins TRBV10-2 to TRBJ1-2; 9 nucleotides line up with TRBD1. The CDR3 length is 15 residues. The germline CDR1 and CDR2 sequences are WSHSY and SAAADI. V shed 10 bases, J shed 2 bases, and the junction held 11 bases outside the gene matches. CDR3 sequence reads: CATNLKGTGNYGYTF. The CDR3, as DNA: TGCGCCACCAATCTAAAAGGGACAGGGAACTATGGCTACACCTTC.

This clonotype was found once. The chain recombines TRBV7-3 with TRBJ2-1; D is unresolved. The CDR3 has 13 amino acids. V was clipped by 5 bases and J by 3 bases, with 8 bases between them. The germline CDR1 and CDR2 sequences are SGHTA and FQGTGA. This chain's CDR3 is CASSPDRYNEQFF. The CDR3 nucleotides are TGTGCCAGCAGCCCGGACCGCTACAATGAGCAGTTCTTC.

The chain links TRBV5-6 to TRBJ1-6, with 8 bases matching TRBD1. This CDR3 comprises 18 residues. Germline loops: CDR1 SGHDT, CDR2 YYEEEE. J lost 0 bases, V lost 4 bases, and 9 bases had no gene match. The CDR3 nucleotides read TGTGCCAGCAGCCGTAGTCAGGGGGCGTACTCCTATAATTCACCCCTCCACTTT. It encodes CASSRSQGAYSYNSPLHF.

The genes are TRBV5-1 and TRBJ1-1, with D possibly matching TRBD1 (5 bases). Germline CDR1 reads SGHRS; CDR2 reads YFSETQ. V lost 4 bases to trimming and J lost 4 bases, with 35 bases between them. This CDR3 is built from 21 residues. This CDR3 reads CASSRRKWQGAETAPATEAFF. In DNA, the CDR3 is TGCGCCAGCAGCCGAAGAAAGTGGCAAGGGGCCGAGACAGCTCCGGCCACTGAAGCTTTCTTT. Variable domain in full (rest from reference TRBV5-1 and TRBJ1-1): KAGVTQTPRYLIKTRGQQVTLSCSPISGHRSVSWYQQTPGQGLQFLFEYFSETQRNKGNFPGRFSGRQFSNSRSEMNVSTLELGDSALYLCASSRRKWQGAETAPATEAFFGQGTRLTVV.

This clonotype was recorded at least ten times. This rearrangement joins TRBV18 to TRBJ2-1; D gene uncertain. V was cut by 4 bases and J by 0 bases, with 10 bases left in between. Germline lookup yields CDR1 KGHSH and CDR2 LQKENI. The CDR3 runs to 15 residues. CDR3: CASSRPGSSYNEQFF. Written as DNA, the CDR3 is TGTGCCAGCTCACGTCCGGGTAGCTCCTACAATGAGCAGTTCTTC.

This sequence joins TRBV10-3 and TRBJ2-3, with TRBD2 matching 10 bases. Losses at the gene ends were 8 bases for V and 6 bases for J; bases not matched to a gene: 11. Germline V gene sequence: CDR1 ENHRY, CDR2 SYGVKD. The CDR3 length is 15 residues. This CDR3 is CAIGEPSGRGDTQYF. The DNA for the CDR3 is TGTGCCATCGGGGAACCGAGCGGGAGGGGGGATACGCAGTATTTT.

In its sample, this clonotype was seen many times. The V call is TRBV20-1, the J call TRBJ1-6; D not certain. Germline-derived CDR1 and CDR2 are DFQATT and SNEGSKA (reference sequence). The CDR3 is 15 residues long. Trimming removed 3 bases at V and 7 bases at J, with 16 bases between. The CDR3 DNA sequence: TGCAGTGCTAGTCATCACGAGGGCGGCAATTCACCCCTCCACTTT. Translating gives CSASHHEGGNSPLHF.

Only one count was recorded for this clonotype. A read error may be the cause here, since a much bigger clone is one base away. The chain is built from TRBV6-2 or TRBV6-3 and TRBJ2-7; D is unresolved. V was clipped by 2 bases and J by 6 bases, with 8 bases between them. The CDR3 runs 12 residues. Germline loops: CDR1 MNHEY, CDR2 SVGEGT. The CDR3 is CASSYRATEQYF. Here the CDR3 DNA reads TGTGCCAGCAGTTACAGAGCAACCGAGCAGTACTTC.

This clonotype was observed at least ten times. The CDR3 is CASSRQGRNGYTF. DNA for the CDR3: TGTGCCAGCAGCCGACAGGGAAGGAATGGCTACACCTTC. The rearrangement joins TRBV5-4 to TRBJ1-2, with 7 bases aligning to TRBD1. The trim removed 4 bases at V and 6 bases at J, leaving 6 bases unmatched. CDR1 is SGHNT, CDR2 YYREEE, per germline (reference sequence). There are 13 residues in the CDR3.

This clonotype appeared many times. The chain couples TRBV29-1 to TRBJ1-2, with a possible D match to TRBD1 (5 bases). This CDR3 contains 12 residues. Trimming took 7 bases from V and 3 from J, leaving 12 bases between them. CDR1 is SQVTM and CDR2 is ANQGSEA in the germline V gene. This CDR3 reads CSGSGGDYGYTF. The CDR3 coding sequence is TGCAGCGGCTCTGGGGGAGACTATGGCTACACCTTC.